A selection of T cell receptor beta chains follows, all from one sample in a study of cytomegalovirus exposure and HLA in healthy donors. Profiling relied on immunoSEQ multiplex PCR, and the TCRdb table lists in-frame clones only, not all of them. The sample lists around 60,000 clones; roughly 94% were seen once. Sample: PBMCs. These receptors were collected from a woman between 18 and 30 years old in good health and CMV-seronegative. Both conserved end residues are part of each CDR3. The D gene is left open where the match is weak. Not every row has a clone size; where given, it reads once, few, many or a size class.

clone_size d_call j_call cdr3_length v_call cdr3_nt cdr3_aa
- - TRBJ1-2 14 TRBV15 TGTGCCACCAGCCTTGACGGACAGACCTATGGCTACACCTTC CATSLDGQTYGYTF
- - TRBJ2-1 15 TRBV2 TGTGCCAGCAGTGAAATGAGCGGGTACTACAATGAGCAGTTCTTC CASSEMSGYYNEQFF
- TRBD1 TRBJ2-1 14 TRBV30 TGTGCGGGACAGGCCGGTCCTATCTACAATGAGCAGTTCTTC CAGQAGPIYNEQFF
- - TRBJ1-3 16 TRBV5-8 TGTGCCAGCAGCGGATATGACAGTAACTCTGGAAACACCATATATTTT CASSGYDSNSGNTIYF
few TRBD1 TRBJ2-1 14 TRBV5-1 TGCGCCAGCAGCTTGATGACAGGGGACAATGAGCAGTTCTTC CASSLMTGDNEQFF
- TRBD1 TRBJ1-2 12 TRBV29-1 TGCAGCGTCCAGGGGGATCGGCATGGCTACACCTTC CSVQGDRHGYTF
- - TRBJ1-2 11 TRBV29-1 TGCAGCGGTGACAGTAACTATGGCTACACCTTC CSGDSNYGYTF
- - TRBJ1-1 13 TRBV11-2 TGTGCCAGCAGCTTAAGCCCGAACACTGAAGCTTTCTTT CASSLSPNTEAFF
- - TRBJ1-6 16 TRBV6-6 TGTGCCAGCAGTTACGGGCAGGATAACTATAATTCACCCCTCCACTTT CASSYGQDNYNSPLHF
- TRBD1 TRBJ1-2 14 TRBV2 TGTGCCAGCACCCCGGGACAGGGGAACTATGGCTACACCTTC CASTPGQGNYGYTF
- - TRBJ1-4 15 TRBV7-6 TGTGCCAGCAGCTTGTGGCAGGGAACTAATGAAAAACTGTTTTTT CASSLWQGTNEKLFF
once TRBD2 TRBJ2-7 12 TRBV28 TGTGCTACTAGCGGTAGCTCCTACGAGCAGTACTTC CATSGSSYEQYF
- TRBD1 TRBJ1-1 13 TRBV4-3 TGCGCCAGCAGCTTCGGACAGGGAAGTGAAGCTTTCTTT CASSFGQGSEAFF
- - TRBJ1-1 13 TRBV5-6 TGTGCCAGCAGCGACACAACAAACACTGAAGCTTTCTTT CASSDTTNTEAFF
- - TRBJ2-7 13 TRBV27 TGTGCCAGCAGTTACCGGGTTGACTACGAGCAGTACTTC CASSYRVDYEQYF
- TRBD2 TRBJ2-3 14 TRBV5-6 TGTGCCAGCAGCTTGGAAGCGGGAACAGATACGCAGTATTTT CASSLEAGTDTQYF
- - TRBJ1-4 17 TRBV28 TGTGCCAGCAGCCTCCCCATCCAGTGGGAGGGTCCGTCAAAACTGTTTTTT CASSLPIQWEGPSKLFF
- TRBD1 TRBJ2-2 16 TRBV6-1 TGTGCCAGCAGTGCCCGGGACAGGGGGCGAAGCGGGGAGCTGTTTTTT CASSARDRGRSGELFF
- - TRBJ1-2 13 TRBV6-5 TGTGCCGTCTCTCCGGACTCGGCTGGGGGCTACACCTTC CAVSPDSAGGYTF
- TRBD2 TRBJ2-5 13 TRBV6-5 TGTGCCAGCAGATTAGCGGGACAAGAGACCCAGTACTTC CASRLAGQETQYF
- - TRBJ1-4 11 TRBV6-1 TGTGCCAGCACCGTAGATGAAAAACTGTTTTTT CASTVDEKLFF
- - TRBJ1-1 12 TRBV11-3 TGTGCCAGCAGCTTCGGAGGCACTGAAGCTTTCTTT CASSFGGTEAFF
- - TRBJ2-3 16 TRBV6-5 TGTGCCAGCAGTTCCCGGGCGGGAACAACCACAGATACGCAGTATTTT CASSSRAGTTTDTQYF
once TRBD1 TRBJ1-1 15 TRBV9 TGTGCCAGCAGCGCAGGGACAGGACTGAACACTGAAGCTTTCTTT CASSAGTGLNTEAFF
once TRBD2 TRBJ2-2 15 TRBV7-9 TGTGCCAGCAGCTTGCGGGAGGTGGGAACCGGGGAGCTGTTTTTT CASSLREVGTGELFF
- TRBD2 TRBJ2-7 10 TRBV19 TGTGCCGTGACGGGGGGCGAGCAGTACTTC CAVTGGEQYF
- - TRBJ2-7 12 TRBV28 TGTGCCAGCAGTATCAGAGGCTACGAGCAGTACTTC CASSIRGYEQYF
- - TRBJ2-5 14 TRBV2 TGTGCCAGCCAAGACTTGACCGAGGAGGAGACCCAGTACTTC CASQDLTEEETQYF
- - TRBJ1-5 14 TRBV28 TGTGCCAGCAGCCGTTCCCGGGGCAATCAGCCCCAGCATTTT CASSRSRGNQPQHF
- - TRBJ2-3 14 TRBV9 TGTGCCAGCAGCGCCCTGGGCGGCACAGATACGCAGTATTTT CASSALGGTDTQYF
- - TRBJ1-5 13 TRBV7-9 TGTGCCAGCAGCCAGACAGGCGGACAGCCCCAGCATTTT CASSQTGGQPQHF
- - TRBJ1-1 15 TRBV13 TGTGCCAGCAGCCAGAAGGGGTGGGGGAACACTGAAGCTTTCTTT CASSQKGWGNTEAFF
- - TRBJ2-3 14 TRBV7-8 TGTGCCAGCAGCTTAGCGGGGCCCACAGATACGCAGTATTTT CASSLAGPTDTQYF
- TRBD2 TRBJ2-3 17 TRBV11-2 TGTGCCAGCAGCTCGGGGACTAGCGGGGGAAGGACAGATACGCAGTATTTT CASSSGTSGGRTDTQYF
- - TRBJ1-5 18 TRBV28 TGTGCCAGCAGTTTAGGCAGGGGACCGCCCCCCCGCAATCAGCCCCAGCATTTT CASSLGRGPPPRNQPQHF
- - TRBJ2-2 16 TRBV10-3 TGTGCCATCAGCTTTGGGGGACTCCCCGACACCGGGGAGCTGTTTTTT CAISFGGLPDTGELFF
- TRBD1 TRBJ1-2 14 TRBV5-1 TGCGCCAGCAGCGACAGGGACAGCAGCTATGGCTACACCTTC CASSDRDSSYGYTF
- - TRBJ2-1 16 TRBV29-1 TGCAGCGTTGGGGGGCGAGGGAGCGGGGAGTACAATGAGCAGTTCTTC CSVGGRGSGEYNEQFF
- - TRBJ2-6 15 TRBV7-9 TGTGCCAGCAGCTTAAAGGGGACTGGGGCCAACGTCCTGACTTTC CASSLKGTGANVLTF
- - TRBJ2-7 11 TRBV10-3 TGTGCCATCAGTGACGGGGACGAGCAGTACTTC CAISDGDEQYF
- TRBD1 TRBJ1-5 13 TRBV6-1 TGTGCCGCCACGGGGACAGCCAATCAGCCCCAGCATTTT CAATGTANQPQHF
- TRBD1 TRBJ1-1 15 TRBV6-4 TGTGCCAGCAGCCCGGGACAGGGGATAGTCACTGAAGCTTTCTTT CASSPGQGIVTEAFF
- TRBD1 TRBJ2-1 15 TRBV4-1 TGCGCCAGCGCTCGGGAGGACAGGGGGACCAATGAGCAGTTCTTC CASAREDRGTNEQFF
- - TRBJ1-1 11 TRBV13 TGTGCCAGCAGTATGAACACTGAAGCTTTCTTT CASSMNTEAFF
- - TRBJ2-3 13 TRBV29-1 TGCAGCGTGGCGGCCAGGGACATGGATACGCAGTATTTT CSVAARDMDTQYF
- TRBD2 TRBJ2-5 16 TRBV28 TGTGCCAGCAGTTTCCCTAGCGGGGGGATTTGGGAGACCCAGTACTTC CASSFPSGGIWETQYF
- TRBD2 TRBJ2-1 16 TRBV4-3 TGCGCCAGCAGCCAAGATCTCGGCGGGAGGTTCTATGAGCAGTTCTTC CASSQDLGGRFYEQFF
- - TRBJ2-5 12 TRBV7-8 TGTGCCAGCAGCTTATCCGGCGGGACCCAGTACTTC CASSLSGGTQYF
- TRBD2 TRBJ2-1 16 TRBV10-1 TGCGCCAGCAGTGAGTACAGGACTAGCGGACCTGATGAGCAGTTCTTC CASSEYRTSGPDEQFF
- - TRBJ2-7 13 TRBV2 TGTGCCAGCAGGGTTAGATCCCCTTGGGAGCAGTACTTC CASRVRSPWEQYF